Listed below are T cell receptor beta chains from one sample, sequenced in a study of cytomegalovirus exposure and HLA in healthy donors. The method was immunoSEQ multiplex PCR; TCRdb's version includes in-frame clones alone and lacks a portion of them. The table lists fewer than 200,000 clones, about 85% of them singletons. Material: PBMCs. The receptors stem from a man aged 25 to 40 in good health and CMV-seropositive. Each CDR3 is given without its conserved first and last residue. Each record gives: V gene, J gene, CDR3 protein.

v_call: TRBV4-3; j_call: TRBJ2-3; cdr3_aa: ASSPRDRGTDTQY
v_call: TRBV19; j_call: TRBJ2-1; cdr3_aa: ASSLLKSGTSFNEQF
v_call: TRBV29-1; j_call: TRBJ1-1; cdr3_aa: SVEDRGDTEAF
v_call: TRBV11-2; j_call: TRBJ2-3; cdr3_aa: ASAGFDTQY
v_call: TRBV29-1; j_call: TRBJ2-3; cdr3_aa: SVDAGEGADTQY
v_call: TRBV6-5; j_call: TRBJ2-1; cdr3_aa: ASSYSLGLAYNEQF
v_call: TRBV11-2; j_call: TRBJ2-1; cdr3_aa: ASSLKSIGLAGYNEQF
v_call: TRBV27; j_call: TRBJ2-1; cdr3_aa: ASSLQLFITGAHNEQF
v_call: TRBV9; j_call: TRBJ2-2; cdr3_aa: ASSLLGGSNTGELF
v_call: TRBV7-9; j_call: TRBJ1-2; cdr3_aa: SSSYDTTGYT
v_call: TRBV5-5; j_call: TRBJ2-3; cdr3_aa: ASSYDSGTDTQY
v_call: TRBV19; j_call: TRBJ2-5; cdr3_aa: ASSIGRAETQY
v_call: TRBV6-5; j_call: TRBJ1-5; cdr3_aa: ASSPDRGYPLGQH
v_call: TRBV15; j_call: TRBJ2-5; cdr3_aa: ATSRDSWLAGKLETQY
v_call: TRBV5-5; j_call: TRBJ2-5; cdr3_aa: ASSLQTGAQY
v_call: TRBV7-9; j_call: TRBJ1-1; cdr3_aa: ASNPGGRTEAF
v_call: TRBV7-9; j_call: TRBJ1-2; cdr3_aa: ASTQGAPSGYT
v_call: TRBV7-9; j_call: TRBJ1-4; cdr3_aa: ASSPEAGTTNEKLF
v_call: TRBV15; j_call: TRBJ2-1; cdr3_aa: ATRSGTYNEQF
v_call: TRBV14; j_call: TRBJ2-2; cdr3_aa: ASSQDLILAHTTGELF
v_call: TRBV5-1; j_call: TRBJ2-3; cdr3_aa: ASSPRPASGNSAVDTQY
v_call: TRBV21-1; j_call: TRBJ2-5; cdr3_aa: ASSRGTRGLEQETQY
v_call: TRBV12-2; j_call: TRBJ1-1; cdr3_aa: ASRKGAVAF
v_call: TRBV6-5; j_call: TRBJ2-1; cdr3_aa: ASSQGPSSYNEQF
v_call: TRBV7-9; j_call: TRBJ1-2; cdr3_aa: ASSSVPGQPR
v_call: TRBV7-9; j_call: TRBJ2-1; cdr3_aa: ASSAAGTSGRSYNEQF
v_call: TRBV25-1; j_call: TRBJ2-7; cdr3_aa: ASSAVYEQY
v_call: TRBV28; j_call: TRBJ2-7; cdr3_aa: ASSHILAGDYEQY
v_call: TRBV2; j_call: TRBJ1-2; cdr3_aa: ASSGDRGYGYT
v_call: TRBV5-4; j_call: TRBJ1-1; cdr3_aa: ASRMTGGNTEAF
v_call: TRBV11-3; j_call: TRBJ2-2; cdr3_aa: ASSLGGDTGELF
v_call: TRBV5-1; j_call: TRBJ1-4; cdr3_aa: ASSPDSTNEKLF
v_call: TRBV7-2; j_call: TRBJ1-1; cdr3_aa: ASSLGYGTGKLNTEAF
v_call: TRBV5-6; j_call: TRBJ1-1; cdr3_aa: ASSRWPDSYTEAF
v_call: TRBV5-1; j_call: TRBJ2-1; cdr3_aa: ASSPLAAGTGNNEQF
v_call: TRBV29-1; j_call: TRBJ2-5; cdr3_aa: SVDGQGEFGETQY
v_call: TRBV11-1; j_call: TRBJ2-1; cdr3_aa: ASSLWALAGGDSYNEQF
v_call: TRBV19; j_call: TRBJ1-5; cdr3_aa: ASSIWTVYSNQPQH
v_call: TRBV19; j_call: TRBJ2-1; cdr3_aa: ASSRQGAYNEQF
v_call: TRBV9; j_call: TRBJ2-2; cdr3_aa: ASSASGPHTGELF
v_call: TRBV5-4; j_call: TRBJ1-6; cdr3_aa: ASSLGTGILTPLH
v_call: TRBV5-4; j_call: TRBJ1-2; cdr3_aa: ASSEQGDYGYT
v_call: TRBV15; j_call: TRBJ2-1; cdr3_aa: ATGGANEQF
v_call: TRBV5-4; j_call: TRBJ2-1; cdr3_aa: ASSPLAESSYNEQF
v_call: TRBV4-3; j_call: TRBJ2-2; cdr3_aa: ASSQDSATGELF
v_call: TRBV14; j_call: TRBJ2-1; cdr3_aa: ASSPLAEAYNEQF
v_call: TRBV5-4; j_call: -; cdr3_aa: ASRPTLAGDYEQY
v_call: TRBV19; j_call: TRBJ1-1; cdr3_aa: ASSWSRSGMNTEAF
v_call: TRBV7-6; j_call: TRBJ2-1; cdr3_aa: ASSPSRANNEQF
v_call: TRBV27; j_call: TRBJ2-2; cdr3_aa: ASSFGLNTGELF
v_call: TRBV19; j_call: TRBJ1-1; cdr3_aa: ASTSTDRVGEAF
v_call: TRBV7-2; j_call: TRBJ2-3; cdr3_aa: ASSPGLVPDTQY